Below, 5 T cell receptor beta chains from the same sample are listed, as sequenced in a study of blood T cell repertoires in COVID-19 (TCRdb year 2020). Libraries were prepared through the immunoSEQ multiplex PCR assay. Here the immuneACCESS table is served through TCRdb, limited to in-frame sequences with V and J called. Missing clones are a known gap in these copies; in checked studies unresolved V genes cover under half, and the rest lacks a known reason. In this sample the table shows 60,000 to 75,000 clones, roughly 91% of which occur a single time. Around 1.3% of the sample is held by the ten biggest clonotypes. The specimen sequenced was peripheral blood. The receptors stem from a human donor in a cohort sampled during active COVID-19.

The chain links TRBV6-5 to TRBJ2-3, with 13 bases that match TRBD2. The germline CDR1 and CDR2 sequences are MNHEY and SVGAGI. This CDR3 contains 14 residues. Germline trimming cut 8 bases from V and 1 base from J; bases unmatched to any gene: 0. Here the CDR3 reads CASGLAGGTDTQYF. CDR3 coding DNA: TGTGCCAGCGGACTAGCGGGAGGCACAGATACGCAGTATTTT.

The chain uses TRBV27 and TRBJ2-3; 8 nucleotides agree with TRBD2. The germline V gene encodes CDR1 MNHEY and CDR2 SMNVEV (reference sequence). CDR3 length: 14 residues. V lost 8 bases, J lost 6 bases, and 10 bases stayed unmatched. CDR3 sequence: CASQTSGRGDTQYF. The CDR3 DNA reads TGTGCCAGCCAAACTAGCGGCCGGGGGGATACGCAGTATTTT.

The gene calls are TRBV28 and TRBJ2-7; 10 bases fit TRBD2. Germline V lookup: CDR1 MDHEN, CDR2 SYDVKM. The V segment lost 4 bases and the J segment 9 bases; nucleotides outside the gene matches: 12. This CDR3 region has 15 residues. The CDR3 loop is CASSSPWSGRARQYF. CDR3 bases: TGTGCCAGCAGTTCCCCATGGAGCGGGAGGGCTCGGCAGTACTTC.

In its sample, this clone was seen a few times. The genes are TRBV3-1 (or the pseudogene TRBV3-2) and TRBJ1-4, with TRBD1 as a possible D gene (6 bases). The CDR3 contains 15 residues. Trimming removed 4 bases at V and 7 bases at J, with 16 bases between. Germline V CDR1 and CDR2: LGHDT, YNNKEL (reference sequence). CDR3 bases: TGTGCCAGCAGCCTTGGGGCGGGGGGCGTTGAAAAACTGTTTTTT. This sequence encodes CASSLGAGGVEKLFF.

The rearrangement joins TRBV29-1 to TRBJ2-1, with TRBD2 matching 8 bases. This CDR3 has 14 residues. Germline V gene lookup returns CDR1 SQVTM and CDR2 ANQGSEA. V was pared by 7 bases and J by 5 bases, with 10 bases of the junction left unmatched. The chain's CDR3 is CSAAFQAGDNEQFF. CDR3 in DNA: TGCAGCGCCGCCTTTCAAGCGGGGGACAATGAGCAGTTCTTC.